Following are 16 T cell receptor beta chains from one sample sequenced in a study of shared clonotypes between healthy human individuals (TCRdb year 2020). The library came from the immunoSEQ multiplex PCR assay. TCRdb re-hosts the immuneACCESS table, in-frame sequences only. Its copies lack some clones; in the studies checked, an unresolved V gene accounts for under half of them, and the cause for the rest is not known. The sample table contains around 1,100,000 clones; only one count was recorded for roughly 77% of them. The ten biggest clones cover over 0.8% of the sample. The sequencing sample was made of memory CD4+ T cells from PBMCs. What this sample's cell subset or site label stands for: CD45RA-negative fraction. The receptors derive from a man between 18 and 29 years old in good health. Some clones in this sample may be carry-over from other donors' samples.

This clone was counted between two and nine times. The V call is TRBV5-1, the J call TRBJ2-5; 8 nucleotides align to TRBD2. Losses at the gene ends were 4 bases for V and 2 bases for J; bases not matched to a gene: 1. From germline, CDR1 is SGHRS and CDR2 YFSETQ. The CDR3 is 13 residues long. CDR3 DNA: TGCGCCAGCAGCACGGGAGGGCAAGAGACCCAGTACTTC. Translated: CASSTGGQETQYF.

CDR3 nucleotide sequence: TGTGCCAGCAGTTTAGTGGGCCCTAAATCCGGAGAGCAGTACTTC. It yields the protein CASSLVGPKSGEQYF. V and J are TRBV28 and TRBJ2-7, with D unclear. Germline values: CDR1 MDHEN, CDR2 SYDVKM. V lost 2 bases and J lost 7, with 18 bases in between. The CDR3 has 15 residues.

This rearrangement joins TRBV10-2 to TRBJ2-1; D is perhaps TRBD1 (6 bases). V was pared by 6 bases and J by 8 bases, with 23 bases between. The CDR3 spans 16 residues. Germline-derived CDR1 and CDR2 are WSHSY and SAAADI. The CDR3: CASSFGGVPRAHEQFF. The CDR3 DNA reads TGCGCCAGCAGCTTTGGGGGCGTACCAAGAGCACATGAGCAGTTCTTC.

This chain connects TRBV5-1 to TRBJ1-3, with D unclear. Trimming removed 4 bases at V and 0 bases at J, with 14 bases between. This CDR3 comprises 16 residues. The germline CDR1 and CDR2 sequences are SGHRS and YFSETQ. The CDR3 region is CASSPEARGSGNTIYF. DNA for the CDR3: TGCGCCAGCAGCCCGGAGGCCCGGGGCTCTGGAAACACCATATATTTT. The whole variable domain, remainder taken from reference TRBV5-1 and TRBJ1-3, is KAGVTQTPRYLIKTRGQQVTLSCSPISGHRSVSWYQQTPGQGLQFLFEYFSETQRNKGNFPGRFSGRQFSNSRSEMNVSTLELGDSALYLCASSPEARGSGNTIYFGEGSWLTVV.

This clone was seen more than once but under ten times. The J gene is TRBJ1-3, the V gene TRBV9; D is unresolved. CDR3 length equals 16 residues. The germline V gene encodes CDR1 SGDLS and CDR2 YYNGEE. V was pared by 0 bases and J by 0 bases, with 10 bases between. As DNA, the CDR3 is TGTGCCAGCAGCGTAGCGGGAGGGTACTCTGGAAACACCATATATTTT. Translation gives CASSVAGGYSGNTIYF.

Only a few counts were recorded for this clone. This rearrangement joins TRBV14 to TRBJ2-1, with 8 bases identical to TRBD2. CDR1 is SGHDN and CDR2 is FVKESK in the germline V gene. Trimming at V came to 3 bases and at J to 3 bases, leaving 7 bases not matched to a gene. There are 16 residues in the CDR3. The CDR3 reads CASSQRPGTSYNEQFF. The CDR3, as DNA: TGTGCCAGCAGCCAGCGTCCCGGGACTAGCTACAATGAGCAGTTCTTC.

This clone was seen once. The chain employs TRBV7-2 and TRBJ2-5; D gene ambiguous. Germline CDR1 and CDR2: SGHTA and FQGNSA. Between the trimmed V and J ends, which lost 1 base and 7 bases, there was a span of 7 bases. This CDR3 spans 12 amino acids. The DNA of the CDR3 is TGTGCCAGCAGCTTAGTTCGTGCGACCCAGTACTTC. Translated, it gives CASSLVRATQYF.

The CDR3, as DNA: TGCAGTGCCCACGTTGGGGATACGCAGTATTTT. Encoded protein: CSAHVGDTQYF. This chain links TRBV20-1 with TRBJ2-3; no clear D gene. CDR3 length: 11 amino acids. CDR1 and CDR2 from the germline V gene are DFQATT and SNEGSKA (reference sequence). The V end lost 6 bases, the J end lost 6 bases, and 10 bases lay between the germline ends.

DNA for the CDR3: TGTGCCAGCAGCGTAGCTCCCCAGGGCATGAACACTGAAGCTTTCTTT. It encodes CASSVAPQGMNTEAFF. V is TRBV9 and J is TRBJ1-1; D is possibly TRBD1 (5 bases). The CDR3 runs 16 residues. Trimming cost V 0 bases and J 0 bases, with 12 bases left between them. The germline V gene encodes CDR1 SGDLS and CDR2 YYNGEE.

V and J are TRBV27 and TRBJ2-2; 8 nucleotides line up with TRBD2. CDR1 and CDR2 (germline): MNHEY, SMNVEV (reference sequence). This CDR3 comprises 15 residues. V was pared by 5 bases and J by 5 bases, with 7 bases of the junction left unmatched. CDR3 sequence reads: CASSPPGRGTGELFF. CDR3 nucleotides: TGTGCCAGCAGTCCTCCCGGGAGGGGGACCGGGGAGCTGTTTTTT.

The chain combines TRBV4-2 with TRBJ1-1; 7 nucleotides agree with TRBD1. With 7 bases clipped from V and 4 bases from J, the junction kept 12 bases outside the gene matches. Germline assignment: CDR1 LGHNA and CDR2 YNFKEQ. The CDR3 is 15 amino acids. CDR3 DNA sequence: TGTGCCAGCACCCCCAGGGGGGGGGATGGCACTGAAGCTTTCTTT. Translated, it gives CASTPRGGDGTEAFF.

The sample holds one count of this clone. A much larger clone is a single base away; this may be a read error. This specimen includes other DNA sequences encoding the same CDR3. The chain recombines TRBV7-3 with TRBJ2-1; D gene ambiguous. Trimming removed 3 bases at V and 5 bases at J, with 8 bases between. The CDR3 contains 13 residues. Germline V CDR1 and CDR2: SGHTA, FQGTGA. The CDR3 DNA sequence: TGTGCCAGCAGCTTCGGCAGAAACAATGAGCAGTTCTTC. Protein sequence: CASSFGRNNEQFF.

This clone was seen a few times. V is TRBV29-1 and J is TRBJ1-2; D is perhaps TRBD1 (5 bases). V lost 7 bases, J lost 4 bases, and 13 bases lay in between. CDR3 length: 12 amino acids. Germline V gives CDR1 SQVTM, CDR2 ANQGSEA. The CDR3 is CSGWGVGYGYTF. The CDR3, as DNA: TGCAGCGGTTGGGGGGTCGGCTATGGCTACACCTTC.

The V call is TRBV9, the J call TRBJ2-2; D is uncertain. V lost 0 bases to trimming and J lost 4 bases, with 10 bases between them. Germline values: CDR1 SGDLS, CDR2 YYNGEE. The CDR3 loop spans 15 amino acids. The CDR3 DNA sequence: TGTGCCAGCAGCGTAGGCTCCCAGATCACCGGGGAGCTGTTTTTT. This codes for CASSVGSQITGELFF.

The CDR3 DNA reads TGTGCCAGCAGGTTACAGGGCACAAACTATGGCTACACCTTC. Its translation is CASRLQGTNYGYTF. The V call is TRBV28, the J call TRBJ1-2; tentative D call: TRBD1 (6 bases). CDR3 length equals 14 residues. Trimming took 6 bases from V and 2 from J, leaving 13 bases between them. The germline V gene encodes CDR1 MDHEN and CDR2 SYDVKM.

The V call is TRBV11-2, the J call TRBJ1-1, with D unresolved. Germline V gene sequence: CDR1 SGHAT, CDR2 FQNNGV. V dropped 0 bases and J dropped 5 bases, with 16 bases sitting between them. CDR3 length: 16 amino acids. The CDR3 DNA reads as TGTGCCAGCAGCTTAGAGCGTTCCGTCTTGGGGACTGAAGCTTTCTTT. This codes for CASSLERSVLGTEAFF.